This T cell receptor beta chain derives from a study of T-cell reconstitution after alpha-beta-depleted transplantation in children. V lost 3 bases and J lost 4; bases outside the gene matches: 12. Germline CDR1 reads SGHTA; CDR2 reads FQGNSA. The CDR3 length is 17 residues. During its preparation, the TCRbeta library received unique molecular identifiers. Using its own MiXCR run on the PCR reads, TCRdb lists one record per CDR3 protein. This sample has over 200,000 distinct CDR3 sequences, with about 9.2% found just once. This clonotype was counted many times. The TCR comes from a human donor who donated a stem cell graft to a child with acute lymphoblastic leukemia. This chain joins TRBV7-2 and TRBJ2-3; 8 nucleotides align to TRBD2. Sequenced material: PBMCs from the stem cell graft donor, taken from the stem cell graft. As DNA, the CDR3 is TGTGCCAGCAGCTTGAAGCGGGAGAGTTTCACCGCAGATACGCAGTATTTT. The encoded protein is CASSLKRESFTADTQYF.